Included here is one TCR beta chain sequence, with context. Its cognate antigen is unknown. The data stem from a study of long-term antiretroviral therapy in people with HIV. The authors ran the immunoSEQ assay, v3.0, at survey level. The data were produced by immunoSEQ multiplex PCR, yet TCRdb's version contains in-frame clones alone and is incomplete. The profile shows about 28,000 clones, roughly 84% of them singletons. Trimming pared 4 bases from V and 2 bases from J, leaving 10 bases between. There are 14 residues in the CDR3. Germline lookup yields CDR1 WNHNN and CDR2 SYGVQD (reference sequence). Overall study findings and caveats: Subsequent to ART, diversity was augmented yet persisted below that of transplant donor controls.

V usage is TRBV10-1 and J usage is TRBJ2-3; possibly TRBD2 for D (6 bases). This specimen was unsorted PBMCs, taken 0.8 years after starting antiretroviral therapy. The TCR was taken from a woman younger than 45 with HIV. CDR3 residues: CASSARGNTDTQYF. For the CDR3, the DNA is TGCGCCAGCAGTGCTCGGGGGAACACAGATACGCAGTATTTT.